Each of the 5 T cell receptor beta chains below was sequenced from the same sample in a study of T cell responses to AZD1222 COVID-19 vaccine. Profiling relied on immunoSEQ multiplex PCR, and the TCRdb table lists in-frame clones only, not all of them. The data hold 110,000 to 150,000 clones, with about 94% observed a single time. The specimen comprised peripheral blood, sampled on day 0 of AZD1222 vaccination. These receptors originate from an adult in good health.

CDR3 bases: TGTGCCACCAGCAGAGATGGAGGCGGGACAGCCTACGAGCAGTACTTC. Translated, it gives CATSRDGGGTAYEQYF. The chain combines TRBV15 with TRBJ2-7; D may be TRBD1 (7 bases). Germline-derived CDR1 and CDR2 are LNHNV and YYDKDF (reference sequence). V lost 0 bases to trimming and J lost 2 bases, with 14 bases between them. The CDR3 is 16 residues long.

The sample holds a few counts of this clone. CDR3 region: CASSALAGRGGEQYF. CDR3 DNA sequence: TGCGCCAGCAGCGCTCTAGCGGGGCGGGGCGGCGAGCAGTACTTC. The rearrangement uses TRBV10-2 and TRBJ2-7, with 9 bases lining up with TRBD2. With V trimmed by 6 bases and J by 6 bases, 12 bases remained unmatched. Germline assignment: CDR1 WSHSY and CDR2 SAAADI. CDR3 length: 15 amino acids.

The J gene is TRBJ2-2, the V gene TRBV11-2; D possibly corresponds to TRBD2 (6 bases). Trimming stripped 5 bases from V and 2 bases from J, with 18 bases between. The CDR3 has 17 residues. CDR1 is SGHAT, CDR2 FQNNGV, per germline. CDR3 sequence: CASSPPSRGLNTGELFF. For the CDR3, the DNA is TGTGCCAGCAGCCCCCCATCTCGGGGACTTAACACCGGGGAGCTGTTTTTT. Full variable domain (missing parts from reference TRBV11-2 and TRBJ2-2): EAGVAQSPRYKIIEKRQSVAFWCNPISGHATLYWYQQILGQGPKLLIQFQNNGVVDDSQLPKDRFSAERLKGVDSTLKIQPAKLEDSAVYLCASSPPSRGLNTGELFFGEGSRLTVL.

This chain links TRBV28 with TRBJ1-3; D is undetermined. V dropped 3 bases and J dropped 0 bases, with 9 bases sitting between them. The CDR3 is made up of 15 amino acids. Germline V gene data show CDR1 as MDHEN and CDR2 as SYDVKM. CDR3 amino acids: CASSFLTDSGNTIYF. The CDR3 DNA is TGTGCCAGCAGTTTTTTAACGGACTCTGGAAACACCATATATTTT. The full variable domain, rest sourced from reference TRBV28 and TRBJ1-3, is DVKVTQSSRYLVKRTGEKVFLECVQDMDHENMFWYRQDPGLGLRLIYFSYDVKMKEKGDIPEGYSVSREKKERFSLILESASTNQTSMYLCASSFLTDSGNTIYFGEGSWLTVV.

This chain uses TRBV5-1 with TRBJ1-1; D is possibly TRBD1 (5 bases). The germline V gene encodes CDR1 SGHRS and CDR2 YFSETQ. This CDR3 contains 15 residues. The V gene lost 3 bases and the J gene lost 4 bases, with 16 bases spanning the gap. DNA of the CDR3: TGCGCCAGCAGCTCCTTAGGCAGCGGGGGCACTGAAGCTTTCTTT. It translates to CASSSLGSGGTEAFF.